The source of this T cell receptor beta chain is a study of T cells in Graves' hyperthyroidism and ophthalmopathy. As for the study in general: The initial diagnosis was the point when peripheral blood was collected, ahead of any treatment.

CDR3 length equals 15 residues. V was trimmed by 5 bases and J by 4 bases, leaving 17 bases between them. Amplified TCR beta CDR3 regions came from RNA transcripts. An initial round of RT-PCR targeting the TCR CDR3 relied on the HTBI primer set. One entry per CDR3 protein results from TCRdb running MiXCR on the multiplex PCR reads. The repertoire has hundreds of thousands of distinct CDR3 sequences, roughly 14% of them found once; the top ten carry about 14%. In its sample, this clonotype was seen many times. The V gene is TRBV12-3 or TRBV12-4, the J gene TRBJ2-5, with D maybe TRBD1 (6 bases). This TCR was recovered from a woman aged 18-30 years with Graves' hyperthyroidism. Sequencing was done on a sample of blood. The chain's CDR3 is CASSRQELVLETQYF. CDR3 in DNA: TGTGCCAGCAGTCGACAGGAATTGGTTCTAGAGACCCAGTACTTC.